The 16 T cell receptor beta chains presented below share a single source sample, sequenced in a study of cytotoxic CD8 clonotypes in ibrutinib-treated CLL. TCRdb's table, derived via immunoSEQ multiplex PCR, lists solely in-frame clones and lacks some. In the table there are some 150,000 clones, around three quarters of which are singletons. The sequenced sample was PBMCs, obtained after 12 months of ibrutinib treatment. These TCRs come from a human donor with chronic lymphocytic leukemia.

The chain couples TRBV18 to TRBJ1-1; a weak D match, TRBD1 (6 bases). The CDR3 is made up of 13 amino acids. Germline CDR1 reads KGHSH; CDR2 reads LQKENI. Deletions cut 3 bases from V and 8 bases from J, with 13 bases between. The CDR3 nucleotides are TGTGCCAGCTCACCGTTGACAGGAGGCGAAGCTTTCTTT. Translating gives CASSPLTGGEAFF.

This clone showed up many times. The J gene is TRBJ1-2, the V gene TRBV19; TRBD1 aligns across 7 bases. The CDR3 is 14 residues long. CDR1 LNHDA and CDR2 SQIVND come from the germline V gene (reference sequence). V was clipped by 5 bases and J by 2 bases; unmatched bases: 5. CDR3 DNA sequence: TGTGCCAGTAGTGGAGGGACAGTCAACTATGGCTACACCTTC. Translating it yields CASSGGTVNYGYTF. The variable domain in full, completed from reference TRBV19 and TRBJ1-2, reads DGGITQSPKYLFRKEGQNVTLSCEQNLNHDAMYWYRQDPGQGLRLIYYSQIVNDFQKGDIAEGYSVSREKKESFPLTVTSAQKNPTAFYLCASSGGTVNYGYTFGSGTRLTVV.

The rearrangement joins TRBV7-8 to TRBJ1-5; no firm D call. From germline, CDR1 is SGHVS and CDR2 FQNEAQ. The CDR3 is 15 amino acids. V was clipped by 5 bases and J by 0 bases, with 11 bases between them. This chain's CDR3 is CASSILTDSNQPQHF. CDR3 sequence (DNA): TGTGCCAGCAGCATCCTAACGGATAGCAATCAGCCCCAGCATTTT. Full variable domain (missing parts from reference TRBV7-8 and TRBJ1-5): GAGVSQSPRYKVAKRGQDVALRCDPISGHVSLFWYQQALGQGPEFLTYFQNEAQLDKSGLPSDRFFAERPEGSVSTLKIQRTQQEDSAVYLCASSILTDSNQPQHFGDGTRLSIL.

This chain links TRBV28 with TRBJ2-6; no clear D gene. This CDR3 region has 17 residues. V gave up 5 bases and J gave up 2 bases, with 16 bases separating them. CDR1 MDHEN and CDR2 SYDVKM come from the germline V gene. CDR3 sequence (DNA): TGTGCCAGCAGTACCACCGACACCTTAGCTGGGGCCAACGTCCTGACTTTC. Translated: CASSTTDTLAGANVLTF.

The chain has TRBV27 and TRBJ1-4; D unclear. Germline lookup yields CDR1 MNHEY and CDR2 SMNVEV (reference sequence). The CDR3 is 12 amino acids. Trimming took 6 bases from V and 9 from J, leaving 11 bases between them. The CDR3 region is CASRAGSQKLFF. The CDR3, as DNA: TGTGCCAGCAGGGCAGGATCCCAAAAACTGTTTTTT.

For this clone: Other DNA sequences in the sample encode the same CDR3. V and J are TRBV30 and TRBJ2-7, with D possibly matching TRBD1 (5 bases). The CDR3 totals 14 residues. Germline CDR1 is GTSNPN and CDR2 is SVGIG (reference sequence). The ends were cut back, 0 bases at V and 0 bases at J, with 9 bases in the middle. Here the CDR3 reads CAWSVAGSSYEQYF. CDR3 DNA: TGTGCCTGGAGTGTGGCAGGGTCCTCCTACGAGCAGTACTTC.

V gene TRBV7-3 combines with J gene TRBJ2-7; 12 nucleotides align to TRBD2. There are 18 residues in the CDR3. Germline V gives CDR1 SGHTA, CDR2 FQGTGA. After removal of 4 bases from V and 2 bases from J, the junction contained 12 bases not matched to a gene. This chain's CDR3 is CASSSLIRTSGRTYEQYF. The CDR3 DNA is TGTGCCAGCAGCTCCTTGATCCGCACTAGCGGGAGGACCTACGAGCAGTACTTC.

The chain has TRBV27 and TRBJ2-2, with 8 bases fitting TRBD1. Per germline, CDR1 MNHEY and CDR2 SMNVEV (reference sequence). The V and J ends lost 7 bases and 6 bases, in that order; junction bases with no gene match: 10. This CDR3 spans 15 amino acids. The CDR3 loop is CASTLRQGAPGELFF. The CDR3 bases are TGTGCCAGCACCCTCCGGCAGGGGGCACCCGGGGAGCTGTTTTTT.

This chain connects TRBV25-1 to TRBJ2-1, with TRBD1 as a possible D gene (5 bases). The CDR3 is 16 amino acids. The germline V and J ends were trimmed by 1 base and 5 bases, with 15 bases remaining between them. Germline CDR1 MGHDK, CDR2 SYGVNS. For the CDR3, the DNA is TGTGCCAGCAGTGAATCGGGCCAGGGTGCGCACAATGAGCAGTTCTTC. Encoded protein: CASSESGQGAHNEQFF. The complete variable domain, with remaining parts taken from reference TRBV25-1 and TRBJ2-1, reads EADIYQTPRYLVIGTGKKITLECSQTMGHDKMYWYQQDPGMELHLIHYSYGVNSTEKGDLSSESTVSRIRTEHFPLTLESARPSHTSQYLCASSESGQGAHNEQFFGPGTRLTVL.

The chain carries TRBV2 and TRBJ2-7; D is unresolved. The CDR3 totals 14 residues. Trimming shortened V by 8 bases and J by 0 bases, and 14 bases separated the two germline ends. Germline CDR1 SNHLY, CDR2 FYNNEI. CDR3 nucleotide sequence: TGTGCCAGCCGGACGGAGTGGGGCTCCTACGAGCAGTACTTC. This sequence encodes CASRTEWGSYEQYF.

The CDR3 DNA sequence: TGTGCCTGGAGCGGTCCGAGGGGCACAGATACGCAGTATTTT. Its protein is CAWSGPRGTDTQYF. J is TRBJ2-3 and V is TRBV30, with a possible D match to TRBD2 (5 bases). The ends were cut back, 3 bases at V and 1 base at J, with 11 bases in the middle. This CDR3 comprises 14 residues. Looked up from germline, CDR1 is GTSNPN and CDR2 is SVGIG (reference sequence). Drawing the rest from reference TRBV30 and TRBJ2-3, the complete variable domain is SQTIHQWPATLVQPVGSPLSLECTVEGTSNPNLYWYRQAAGRGLQLLFYSVGIGQISSEVPQNLSASRPQDRQFILSSKKLLLSDSGFYLCAWSGPRGTDTQYFGPGTRLTVL.

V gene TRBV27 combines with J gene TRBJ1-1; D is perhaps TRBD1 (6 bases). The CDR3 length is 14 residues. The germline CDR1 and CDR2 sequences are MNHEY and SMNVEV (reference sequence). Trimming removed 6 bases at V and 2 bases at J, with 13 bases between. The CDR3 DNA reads TGTGCCAGCAGAACCACAGGGACTAACACTGAAGCTTTCTTT. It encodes CASRTTGTNTEAFF.

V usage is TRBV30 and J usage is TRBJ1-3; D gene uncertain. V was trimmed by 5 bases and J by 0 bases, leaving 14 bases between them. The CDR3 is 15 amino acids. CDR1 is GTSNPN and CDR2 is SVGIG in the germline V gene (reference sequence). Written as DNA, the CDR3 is TGTGCCTGGTCCTTTCGGCAGAGCTCTGGAAACACCATATATTTT. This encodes CAWSFRQSSGNTIYF.

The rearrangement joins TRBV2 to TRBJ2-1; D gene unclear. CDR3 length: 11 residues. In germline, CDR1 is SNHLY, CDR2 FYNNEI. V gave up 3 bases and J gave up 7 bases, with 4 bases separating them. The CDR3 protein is CASSDWNEQFF. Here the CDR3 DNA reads TGTGCCAGCAGTGATTGGAATGAGCAGTTCTTC.

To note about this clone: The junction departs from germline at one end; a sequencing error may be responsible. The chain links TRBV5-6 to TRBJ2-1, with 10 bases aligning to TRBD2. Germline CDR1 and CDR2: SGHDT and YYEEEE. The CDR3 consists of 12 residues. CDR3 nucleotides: TGTGCCAGCAGCTTGAGCGGGAGGGCCAGTATCTTC. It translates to CASSLSGRASIF. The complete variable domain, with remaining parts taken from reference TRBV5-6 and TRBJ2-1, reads DAGVTQSPTHLIKTRGQQVTLRCSPKSGHDTVSWYQQALGQGPQFIFQYYEEEERQRGNFPDRFSGHQFPNYSSELNVNALLLGDSALYLCASSLSGRASIFGPGTRLTVL.

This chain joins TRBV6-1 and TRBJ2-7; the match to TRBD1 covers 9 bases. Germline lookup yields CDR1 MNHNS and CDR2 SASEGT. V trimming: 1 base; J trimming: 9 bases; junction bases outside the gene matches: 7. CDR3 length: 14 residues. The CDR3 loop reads CASSEGGTGPMQYF. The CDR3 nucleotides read TGTGCCAGCAGTGAAGGGGGGACAGGGCCGATGCAGTACTTC.